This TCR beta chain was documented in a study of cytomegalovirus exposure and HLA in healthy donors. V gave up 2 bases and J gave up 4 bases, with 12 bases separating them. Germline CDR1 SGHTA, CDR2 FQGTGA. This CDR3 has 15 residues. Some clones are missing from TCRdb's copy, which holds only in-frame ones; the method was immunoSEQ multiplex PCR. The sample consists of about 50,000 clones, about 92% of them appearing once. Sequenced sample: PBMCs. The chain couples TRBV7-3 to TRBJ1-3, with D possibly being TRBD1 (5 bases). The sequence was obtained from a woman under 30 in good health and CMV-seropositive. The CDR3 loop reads CASSLEPGPGNTIYF. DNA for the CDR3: TGTGCCAGCAGCTTAGAACCAGGGCCCGGAAACACCATATATTTT. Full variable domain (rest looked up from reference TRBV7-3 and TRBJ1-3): GAGVSQTPSNKVTEKGKYVELRCDPISGHTALYWYRQSLGQGPEFLIYFQGTGAADDSGLPNDRFFAVRPEGSVSTLKIQRTERGDSAVYLCASSLEPGPGNTIYFGEGSWLTVV.